This TCR beta chain was observed in a study of radiation and T cells in renal cell carcinoma. Time point described: blood 4 weeks post-SBRT, at nephrectomy. Indicated treatment: 15 Gy SBRT to primary tumor, nephrectomy 4 weeks later. Clear cell pathology was present in this patient's renal cell carcinoma. Method: immunoSEQ multiplex PCR; TCRdb's copy keeps in-frame clones and lacks some. There are about 170,000 clones in the sample; 88% occur only once, and approximately 10% lies in the top ten. Study-wide points: Without pretreatment biopsies, baseline tumor clonotype presence was undetermined.

CDR1 LNHDA and CDR2 SQIVND come from the germline V gene (reference sequence). V was pared by 1 base and J by 3 bases, with 9 bases between. The CDR3 runs to 14 residues. On this clone itself: Its antigen is as yet unknown.

The chain joins TRBV19 to TRBJ1-2; possible D gene TRBD1, 6 bases. This TCR was recovered from a woman between 50 and 59 years old with renal cell carcinoma. The sequenced sample was blood, obtained from a patient whose treatment included radiotherapy and nephrectomy. The CDR3 region has the DNA TGTGCCAGTAGTATAGTCCCAGGGGACTATGGCTACACCTTC. As protein: CASSIVPGDYGYTF.